This note documents a single T cell receptor beta chain sequence. Contact with a PCR-confirmed or clinician-diagnosed COVID-19 case occurred within 2 weeks of entry. CDR1 and CDR2 (germline): MNHNS, SASEGT. Trimming pared 3 bases from V and 2 bases from J, leaving 8 bases between. This CDR3 is built from 14 residues. This specimen belongs to a study of blood T cell repertoires in COVID-19. About the study: Samples representing acute and convalescent COVID-19 were sourced from the United States, Italy and Spain.

Using immunoSEQ multiplex PCR, the repertoire was profiled, and TCRdb retains in-frame clones only, with some absent. The sample holds about 250,000 clones, approximately 80% seen once. The receptor was isolated from a man in his forties who had been exposed to COVID-19. Sequencing used PBMCs or T cells enriched from blood (not recorded which). This rearrangement joins TRBV6-1 to TRBJ2-1; D perhaps matches TRBD1 (6 bases). The CDR3 DNA sequence: TGTGCCAGCAGTGACAGGGGAACCTACAATGAGCAGTTCTTC. As protein: CASSDRGTYNEQFF.